The 32 T cell receptor beta chains reported below all come from one sample, sequenced in a study of blood T cell repertoires in COVID-19. This table comes from immunoSEQ multiplex PCR, and its TCRdb copy is limited to in-frame clones, with some not included. The sample lists fewer than 250,000 clones; about 88% were seen once. The sample taken for sequencing was peripheral blood. The receptors were sampled from a man in his 70s with acute or convalescent COVID-19.

This chain joins TRBV28 and TRBJ1-4; D perhaps matches TRBD1 (6 bases). This CDR3 spans 13 amino acids. V lost 8 bases and J lost 5, with 12 bases in between. The germline gives CDR1 MDHEN, CDR2 SYDVKM. The CDR3 sequence: CASRRQANEKLFF. The CDR3 nucleotides are TGTGCCAGCCGACGACAGGCCAATGAAAAACTGTTTTTT.

This chain uses TRBV28 with TRBJ2-7; TRBD1 agrees at 7 bases. The V gene end was trimmed by 9 bases and the J gene end by 4 bases; junction bases not matched to a gene: 12. The germline V gene encodes CDR1 MDHEN and CDR2 SYDVKM. CDR3 length: 14 amino acids. DNA for the CDR3: TGTGCCAGTAAACAGACAGGGACGATTTACGAGCAGTACTTC. Protein product: CASKQTGTIYEQYF.

The chain uses TRBV15 and TRBJ2-2; D is ambiguous. The germline V gene has CDR1 LNHNV and CDR2 YYDKDF (reference sequence). V was pared by 0 bases and J by 8 bases, with 7 bases between. The CDR3 consists of 13 residues. CDR3 DNA: TGTGCCACCAGCAGAGATCTTAGTGGGGAGCTGTTTTTT. Translating gives CATSRDLSGELFF.

This clone has a single count. The CDR3 nucleotides read TGTGCCAGCGGAACCGGGACTAGCTTTTACGAGCAGTACTTC. It codes for CASGTGTSFYEQYF. The V gene is TRBV5-8, the J gene TRBJ2-7, with 9 nucleotides matching TRBD2. Trimming removed 7 bases from V and 4 bases from J; junction bases left unmatched: 9. CDR1 SGHTS and CDR2 YDEGEE come from the germline V gene. The CDR3 length is 14 residues.

In its sample, this clone was seen a few times. V and J are TRBV11-3 and TRBJ1-1, with unresolved D. V dropped 3 bases and J dropped 0 bases, with 11 bases sitting between them. The CDR3 is 15 amino acids. Germline V gene sequence: CDR1 SGHNT, CDR2 YENEEA. As DNA, the CDR3 is TGTGCCAGCAGCTTCTATAGCGGGATGAACACTGAAGCTTTCTTT. This encodes CASSFYSGMNTEAFF.

The V call is TRBV25-1, the J call TRBJ2-7; maybe TRBD2 (6 bases). Germline CDR1 is MGHDK and CDR2 is SYGVNS. The CDR3 has 14 residues. V was pared by 2 bases and J by 4 bases, with 12 bases between. The chain's CDR3 is CASSEHGLAYEQYF. DNA for the CDR3: TGTGCCAGCAGTGAACACGGCCTAGCGTACGAGCAGTACTTC.

CDR3 residues: CASSPGQGLNTEAFF. The CDR3 DNA sequence: TGTGCCAGCTCACCAGGACAGGGCTTGAACACTGAAGCTTTCTTT. The chain joins TRBV18 to TRBJ1-1; 8 bases align to TRBD1. Germline V gene sequence: CDR1 KGHSH, CDR2 LQKENI. The CDR3 length is 15 residues. V was pared by 2 bases and J by 0 bases, with 2 bases of the junction left unmatched.

The rearrangement joins TRBV29-1 to TRBJ2-1; the match to TRBD1 covers 7 bases. The ends lost 3 bases at V and 3 bases at J; junction bases unmatched: 5. In germline, CDR1 is SQVTM, CDR2 ANQGSEA. CDR3 length: 14 amino acids. CDR3 amino acids: CSVDKGAVYNEQFF. In DNA, the CDR3 is TGCAGCGTTGACAAGGGGGCAGTCTACAATGAGCAGTTCTTC.

The V gene is TRBV28, the J gene TRBJ2-1; D might be TRBD2 (5 bases). The CDR3 loop spans 14 amino acids. V lost 3 bases, J lost 7 bases, and 13 bases lay in between. Germline V CDR1 and CDR2: MDHEN, SYDVKM. The CDR3 here is CASSLQVGGNEQFF. DNA for the CDR3: TGTGCCAGCAGTTTGCAGGTTGGAGGTAATGAGCAGTTCTTC.

The chain joins TRBV24-1 to TRBJ2-3; D gene unclear. Germline V gives CDR1 KGHDR, CDR2 SFDVKD. The ends were cut back, 2 bases at V and 0 bases at J, with 5 bases in the middle. The CDR3 runs to 14 residues. This CDR3 reads CATSDSGSTDTQYF. Written as DNA, the CDR3 is TGTGCCACCAGTGATTCTGGCAGCACAGATACGCAGTATTTT.

The J gene is TRBJ2-1, the V gene TRBV5-1, with D maybe TRBD2 (7 bases). Germline V lookup: CDR1 SGHRS, CDR2 YFSETQ. Trimming shortened V by 0 bases and J by 5 bases, and 15 bases separated the two germline ends. The CDR3 is made up of 16 amino acids. In DNA form, the CDR3 reads TGCGCCAGCAGCTTGGAAAGAGGGGGGACTAACAATGAGCAGTTCTTC. This sequence encodes CASSLERGGTNNEQFF.

V is TRBV6-6 and J is TRBJ1-6; no reliable D call. Trimming took off 0 bases at V and 1 base at J, with 7 bases between the two ends. Germline assignment: CDR1 MNHNY and CDR2 SVGAGI (reference sequence). The CDR3 runs 16 residues. CDR3 loop: CASSYSERSYNSPLHF. CDR3 in DNA: TGTGCCAGCAGTTACTCGGAGAGGTCCTATAATTCACCCCTCCACTTT.

The chain combines TRBV7-9 with TRBJ1-5; tentatively, D is TRBD1 (6 bases). Germline CDR1 is SEHNR and CDR2 is FQNEAQ (reference sequence). The CDR3 is 13 residues long. Trimming cost V 5 bases and J 8 bases, with 13 bases left between them. The CDR3 sequence is CASSLGQLEPQHF. The CDR3 DNA is TGTGCCAGCAGCCTCGGACAGTTAGAGCCCCAGCATTTT.

This clone appeared once. The chain is built from TRBV5-1 and TRBJ2-2, with TRBD1 as a possible D gene (5 bases). This CDR3 is 15 amino acids long. Looked up from germline, CDR1 is SGHRS and CDR2 is YFSETQ. The V end lost 4 bases, the J end lost 2 bases, and 12 bases lay between the germline ends. The CDR3, as DNA: TGCGCCAGCAGCATCCAGGGCCTAAACACCGGGGAGCTGTTTTTT. Protein sequence: CASSIQGLNTGELFF.

The CDR3: CASSPSNGANQPQHF. The DNA of the CDR3 is TGTGCCAGTAGTCCCTCCAATGGGGCAAATCAGCCCCAGCATTTT. This rearrangement joins TRBV19 to TRBJ1-5; D might be TRBD1 (5 bases). CDR3 length equals 15 residues. CDR1 and CDR2 (germline): LNHDA, SQIVND (reference sequence). V was cut by 5 bases and J by 4 bases, with 15 bases left in between.

The J gene is TRBJ2-7, the V gene TRBV9; 9 positions agree with TRBD1. The CDR3 extends over 14 amino acids. With 3 bases clipped from V and 2 bases from J, the junction kept 3 bases outside the gene matches. CDR1 and CDR2 from the germline V gene are SGDLS and YYNGEE. This CDR3 is CASSAGDRAYEQYF. In DNA, the CDR3 is TGTGCCAGCAGCGCCGGGGACAGGGCCTACGAGCAGTACTTC.

CDR3 residues: CASGSGQSPTEAFF. The DNA for the CDR3 is TGTGCTAGTGGCTCCGGACAGTCCCCCACTGAAGCTTTCTTT. The chain links TRBV12-5 to TRBJ1-1; possible D gene TRBD1, 6 bases. The CDR3 extends over 14 amino acids. CDR1 is LGHNT and CDR2 is FRNRAP in the germline V gene. The ends were cut back, 6 bases at V and 4 bases at J, with 15 bases in the middle.

V usage is TRBV19 and J usage is TRBJ2-7, with TRBD1 identical over 9 bases. The CDR3 consists of 15 residues. V gave up 4 bases and J gave up 5 bases; unmatched junction bases: 9. Germline V gene sequence: CDR1 LNHDA, CDR2 SQIVND (reference sequence). CDR3 region: CASSTSGTGLHEQYF. The CDR3 DNA sequence: TGTGCCAGTAGTACCTCCGGGACAGGGTTGCACGAGCAGTACTTC. Variable domain in full (rest from reference TRBV19 and TRBJ2-7): DGGITQSPKYLFRKEGQNVTLSCEQNLNHDAMYWYRQDPGQGLRLIYYSQIVNDFQKGDIAEGYSVSREKKESFPLTVTSAQKNPTAFYLCASSTSGTGLHEQYFGPGTRLTVT.

This chain connects TRBV7-9 to TRBJ2-7, with D possibly matching TRBD1 (5 bases). This CDR3 region has 16 residues. The germline V gene has CDR1 SEHNR and CDR2 FQNEAQ (reference sequence). V lost 7 bases, J lost 3 bases, and 22 bases lay in between. CDR3 sequence reads: CASTPNVAGKGYEQYF. Here the CDR3 DNA reads TGTGCCAGCACCCCAAACGTGGCAGGGAAAGGCTACGAGCAGTACTTC.

This CDR3 is CASSKRQGALTNEKLFF. The CDR3, as DNA: TGTGCCAGCAGCAAACGACAGGGGGCGCTTACTAATGAAAAACTGTTTTTT. The rearrangement links TRBV7-9 to TRBJ1-4; 10 positions agree with TRBD1. The CDR3 loop spans 17 amino acids. J gave up 2 bases and V 5 bases, and 8 bases lay outside the gene matches. In germline, CDR1 is SEHNR, CDR2 FQNEAQ (reference sequence).

This chain uses TRBV29-1 with TRBJ1-1, with D unresolved. The germline V gene encodes CDR1 SQVTM and CDR2 ANQGSEA. The germline V and J ends were trimmed by 4 bases and 9 bases, with 15 bases remaining between them. The CDR3 is 12 amino acids. The CDR3 bases are TGCAGCGTTGTAACCCAGGTTAATCAAGCTTTCTTT. It codes for CSVVTQVNQAFF.

The chain uses TRBV24-1 and TRBJ2-2, with TRBD2 matching over 7 bases. Germline V lookup: CDR1 KGHDR, CDR2 SFDVKD. The J segment lost 4 bases and the V segment lost 3 bases, leaving 4 bases of the junction unmatched. The length of the CDR3 is 15 residues. The CDR3 sequence is CATSDNGRGTGELFF. CDR3 coding DNA: TGTGCCACCAGTGATAATGGGAGGGGCACCGGGGAGCTGTTTTTT.

The chain joins TRBV5-1 to TRBJ2-5; TRBD2 matches 13 bases. The germline CDR1 and CDR2 sequences are SGHRS and YFSETQ. Germline trimming cut 1 base from V and 5 bases from J; bases unmatched to any gene: 5. The CDR3 loop spans 16 amino acids. CDR3 DNA sequence: TGCGCCAGCAGCTTGCCGACTAGCGGGAGGCGGGAGACCCAGTACTTC. Amino acid sequence: CASSLPTSGRRETQYF. The complete variable domain, with remaining parts taken from reference TRBV5-1 and TRBJ2-5, reads KAGVTQTPRYLIKTRGQQVTLSCSPISGHRSVSWYQQTPGQGLQFLFEYFSETQRNKGNFPGRFSGRQFSNSRSEMNVSTLELGDSALYLCASSLPTSGRRETQYFGPGTRLLVL.

V is TRBV7-8 and J is TRBJ1-1, with a weak D call TRBD1 (6 bases). The CDR3 runs 15 residues. Trimming left V 5 bases short and J 5 bases short, with 18 bases between. Germline V CDR1 and CDR2: SGHVS, FQNEAQ. CDR3 sequence (DNA): TGTGCCAGCAGCCCGGCGTTAGGGGGTGGGACTGAAGCTTTCTTT. Encoded protein: CASSPALGGGTEAFF.

The rearrangement links TRBV7-2 to TRBJ1-2; D perhaps matches TRBD1 (6 bases). Germline CDR1 is SGHTA and CDR2 is FQGNSA. Trimming removed 0 bases from V and 7 bases from J, with 15 bases in between. CDR3 length: 15 amino acids. The CDR3 here is CASSLATAGAGGYTF. The CDR3 DNA follows: TGTGCCAGCAGCTTAGCCACCGCAGGGGCCGGTGGCTACACCTTC.

This clone was seen once. As DNA, the CDR3 is TGTGCCAGCAGTTTAGTTTACCGGGTTCTAGCGGAGACCCAGTACTTC. Amino acids: CASSLVYRVLAETQYF. The chain has TRBV28 and TRBJ2-5, with D possibly being TRBD2 (6 bases). This CDR3 has 16 amino acids. The germline V gene has CDR1 MDHEN and CDR2 SYDVKM. The ends were cut back, 2 bases at V and 5 bases at J, with 18 bases in the middle.

V usage is TRBV27 and J usage is TRBJ2-1; TRBD2 matches 11 bases. Germline lookup yields CDR1 MNHEY and CDR2 SMNVEV (reference sequence). This CDR3 has 11 amino acids. The trim removed 10 bases at V and 12 bases at J, leaving 5 bases unmatched. The CDR3 reads CANLAGGGQFF. CDR3 coding DNA: TGTGCCAACTTAGCGGGAGGGGGGCAGTTCTTC.

The genes are TRBV12-3 or TRBV12-4 and TRBJ2-1; D is unclear. The CDR3 has 13 residues. Deletions cut 3 bases from V and 4 bases from J, with 7 bases between. The CDR3 DNA follows: TGTGCCAGCAGTTTGCGGCAGTACAATGAGCAGTTCTTC. Translated, it gives CASSLRQYNEQFF.

This rearrangement joins TRBV7-2 to TRBJ2-5, with 8 bases identical to TRBD2. With 5 bases clipped from V and 7 bases from J, the junction kept 9 bases outside the gene matches. The CDR3 extends over 14 amino acids. CDR1 is SGHTA, CDR2 FQGNSA, per germline. CDR3 DNA: TGTGCCAGCAGCGGAAAAAGCGGGGGTTCGACCCAGTACTTC. Translating it yields CASSGKSGGSTQYF.

In nucleotides, the CDR3 is TGTGCCAGCAGTTACGGGGGTAGCGGGACCTACGAGCAGTACTTC. Translation gives CASSYGGSGTYEQYF. V is TRBV6-5 and J is TRBJ2-7; 8 bases align to TRBD2. The CDR3 spans 15 residues. Germline V gene data show CDR1 as MNHEY and CDR2 as SVGAGI. J was trimmed by 2 bases and V by 2 bases; bases with no gene match: 5.

The V gene is TRBV7-2, the J gene TRBJ2-7, with TRBD2 as a possible D gene (6 bases). Trimming took 3 bases from V and 2 from J, leaving 14 bases between them. This CDR3 spans 15 amino acids. The V gene's germline CDR1 is SGHTA and CDR2 FQGNSA. The CDR3 sequence is CASSFISGKAYEQYF. The CDR3 coding sequence is TGTGCCAGCAGCTTTATTAGCGGAAAGGCCTACGAGCAGTACTTC.

The V call is TRBV7-3, the J call TRBJ2-7; a possible D gene is TRBD1 (5 bases). CDR3 length: 15 residues. The germline V and J ends were trimmed by 0 bases and 2 bases, with 11 bases remaining between them. Germline CDR1 is SGHTA and CDR2 is FQGTGA. The CDR3 DNA follows: TGTGCCAGCAGCTTAACAGGCAGGGAACCCTACGAGCAGTACTTC. This encodes CASSLTGREPYEQYF.